This passage covers 26 T cell receptor beta chains from one sample sequenced in a study of blood T cell repertoires in COVID-19. Repertoires were generated with immunoSEQ multiplex PCR, while TCRdb's copy carries only in-frame clones and drops some. The data contain roughly 220,000 clones, approximately 84% of them seen just once; the ten biggest clones take up 14% to 15%. The specimen was PBMCs or T cells enriched from blood (not recorded which). These TCRs come from a man aged 40-55 years who had recovered from COVID-19.

This rearrangement joins TRBV6-2 or TRBV6-3 to TRBJ1-1; D uncertain. V was cut by 1 base and J by 11 bases, with 8 bases left in between. This CDR3 is built from 11 residues. Germline V lookup: CDR1 MNHEY, CDR2 SVGEGT. The CDR3 DNA sequence: TGTGCCAGCAGTTACTTGTTGAGGGCTTTCTTT. Its protein product is CASSYLLRAFF.

The chain links TRBV7-2 to TRBJ2-1, with 8 positions matching TRBD2. There are 16 residues in the CDR3. V trimming: 5 bases; J trimming: 2 bases; junction bases outside the gene matches: 8. The germline gives CDR1 SGHTA, CDR2 FQGNSA. In DNA, the CDR3 is TGTGCCAGCAGCCCTCGGGGGGGGATTACCTACAATGAGCAGTTCTTC. It yields the protein CASSPRGGITYNEQFF.

The genes are TRBV18 and TRBJ2-3; 8 bases match TRBD2. This CDR3 has 16 amino acids. V shed 2 bases and J 5 bases; nucleotides not matched to a gene: 9. The V gene's germline CDR1 is KGHSH and CDR2 LQKENI. The CDR3 region is CASSPNRGGAGDTQYF. The CDR3 nucleotides are TGTGCCAGCTCACCAAACCGGGGGGGCGCGGGAGATACGCAGTATTTT.

The chain combines TRBV7-9 with TRBJ1-6; 7 nucleotides agree with TRBD1. Trimming at V came to 5 bases and at J to 6 bases, leaving 7 bases not matched to a gene. The germline gives CDR1 SEHNR, CDR2 FQNEAQ (reference sequence). This CDR3 region has 15 residues. The CDR3 bases are TGTGCCAGCAGCCCAGACAGGGCGGGTAATTCACCCCTCCACTTT. Translated, it gives CASSPDRAGNSPLHF. The full variable domain, in which reference TRBV7-9 and TRBJ1-6 provide the parts outside the CDR3, is DTGVSQNPRHKITKRGQNVTFRCDPISEHNRLYWYRQTLGQGPEFLTYFQNEAQLEKSRLLSDRFSAERPKGSFSTLEIQRTEQGDSAMYLCASSPDRAGNSPLHFGNGTRLTVT.

This clone was observed a single time. This rearrangement joins TRBV30 to TRBJ1-1, with a possible D match to TRBD1 (5 bases). CDR1 is GTSNPN and CDR2 is SVGIG in the germline V gene (reference sequence). The CDR3 covers 14 residues. Trimming shortened V by 4 bases and J by 0 bases, and 12 bases separated the two germline ends. The CDR3 here is CAWIGGIVNTEAFF. DNA of the CDR3: TGTGCCTGGATTGGGGGGATCGTGAACACTGAAGCTTTCTTT.

The rearrangement uses TRBV18 and TRBJ1-1, with 7 bases that match TRBD1. Looked up from germline, CDR1 is KGHSH and CDR2 is LQKENI. The length of the CDR3 is 15 residues. J was trimmed by 0 bases and V by 4 bases; bases with no gene match: 5. CDR3 coding DNA: TGTGCCAGCTCACTCGCGACAGGGATGAACACTGAAGCTTTCTTT. Amino acid sequence: CASSLATGMNTEAFF. Complete variable domain (other parts from reference TRBV18 and TRBJ1-1): NAGVMQNPRHLVRRRGQEARLRCSPMKGHSHVYWYRQLPEEGLKFMVYLQKENIIDESGMPKERFSAEFPKEGPSILRIQQVVRGDSAAYFCASSLATGMNTEAFFGQGTRLTVV.

This clone was counted once. This rearrangement joins TRBV7-2 to TRBJ1-2; D might be TRBD1 (6 bases). CDR1 and CDR2 from the germline V gene are SGHTA and FQGNSA. V was cut by 4 bases and J by 7 bases, with 16 bases left in between. This CDR3 contains 14 residues. CDR3 bases: TGTGCCAGCAGCTCAGTGGTCAGGGGTGGTGGCTACACCTTC. Amino acids: CASSSVVRGGGYTF.

The chain recombines TRBV3-1 (or the pseudogene TRBV3-2) with TRBJ1-3, with D perhaps TRBD1 (5 bases). In germline, CDR1 is LGHDT, CDR2 YNNKEL (reference sequence). There are 13 residues in the CDR3. Trimming pared 6 bases from V and 7 bases from J, leaving 13 bases between. The CDR3 protein is CASSLTGGNTIYF. As DNA, the CDR3 is TGTGCCAGCAGTCTTACCGGGGGTAACACCATATATTTT.

This clone was recorded once. This sequence joins TRBV4-2 and TRBJ2-3; the match to TRBD2 covers 9 bases. The germline V gene has CDR1 LGHNA and CDR2 YNFKEQ. Trimming took 0 bases from V and 6 from J; bases not matched to a gene: 7. The CDR3 has 16 amino acids. CDR3 loop: CASSQDLAGARDTQYF. CDR3 coding DNA: TGTGCCAGCAGCCAAGATTTAGCGGGGGCGCGGGATACGCAGTATTTT.

The chain recombines TRBV18 with TRBJ2-5, with unresolved D. Germline values: CDR1 KGHSH, CDR2 LQKENI. The length of the CDR3 is 14 residues. With 3 bases removed from V and 2 bases from J, the gap between germline ends came to 10 bases. The CDR3 loop is CASSPVSLQETQYF. CDR3 coding DNA: TGTGCCAGCTCACCGGTCAGTTTACAAGAGACCCAGTACTTC.

The chain combines TRBV7-3 with TRBJ2-1, with TRBD2 identical over 10 bases. The CDR3 runs to 15 residues. Germline lookup yields CDR1 SGHTA and CDR2 FQGTGA. Trimming at V came to 2 bases and at J to 9 bases, leaving 7 bases not matched to a gene. CDR3 region: CASSLGTSVSAEQFF. The DNA of the CDR3 is TGTGCCAGCAGCTTAGGGACTAGCGTTTCAGCTGAGCAGTTCTTC.

There are a few counts of this clone. The DNA of the CDR3 is TGTGCCAGCAGCCCCGACGGAGGAATGCGCGAGCAGTACTTC. Amino acid sequence: CASSPDGGMREQYF. The chain uses TRBV7-9 and TRBJ2-7; D may be TRBD2 (5 bases). The germline gives CDR1 SEHNR, CDR2 FQNEAQ (reference sequence). The CDR3 is 14 residues long. V was shortened by 5 bases and J by 6 bases, with 17 bases between the two germline ends.

The chain links TRBV29-1 to TRBJ1-2; D unclear. Germline V CDR1 and CDR2: SQVTM, ANQGSEA. The CDR3 totals 10 residues. The V gene lost 1 base and the J gene lost 8 bases, with 5 bases spanning the gap. This chain's CDR3 is CSVEVGGYTF. CDR3 sequence (DNA): TGCAGCGTTGAAGTCGGGGGCTACACCTTC.

V usage is TRBV5-6 and J usage is TRBJ1-1, with 12 bases matching TRBD1. Germline CDR1 reads SGHDT; CDR2 reads YYEEEE. The V gene end was trimmed by 1 base and the J gene end by 1 base; junction bases not matched to a gene: 8. CDR3 size: 18 residues. The CDR3 sequence is CASSLPWGTGGRNTEAFF. The CDR3, as DNA: TGTGCCAGCAGCTTGCCCTGGGGGACAGGGGGCCGGAACACTGAAGCTTTCTTT.

The chain links TRBV15 to TRBJ2-1, with 7 bases fitting TRBD2. The CDR3 contains 15 residues. The germline CDR1 and CDR2 sequences are LNHNV and YYDKDF (reference sequence). Germline trimming cut 0 bases from V and 10 bases from J; bases unmatched to any gene: 9. The CDR3 is CATSRELASYSEQFF. CDR3 sequence (DNA): TGTGCCACCAGCAGAGAACTAGCGAGTTACAGCGAGCAGTTCTTC.

This clone came up a few times. The rearrangement joins TRBV7-8 to TRBJ1-4; D ambiguous. Germline-derived CDR1 and CDR2 are SGHVS and FQNEAQ. This CDR3 comprises 17 residues. V was trimmed by 4 bases and J by 1 base, leaving 16 bases between them. The CDR3 region has the DNA TGTGCCAGCAGCTCGTCCCTTGTACAGAGAACTAATGAAAAACTGTTTTTT. It codes for CASSSSLVQRTNEKLFF.

The chain uses TRBV6-2 or TRBV6-3 and TRBJ1-1; 7 bases are a match to TRBD1. The CDR3 runs 14 residues. Trimming removed 5 bases from V and 1 base from J; junction bases left unmatched: 4. Germline values: CDR1 MNHEY, CDR2 SVGEGT. CDR3 sequence (DNA): TGTGCCAGCAGTGCCAGACAGGGGAACACTGAAGCTTTCTTT. It is translated as CASSARQGNTEAFF.

This sequence joins TRBV29-1 and TRBJ1-2, with D maybe TRBD1 (5 bases). The CDR3 covers 13 residues. Germline lookup yields CDR1 SQVTM and CDR2 ANQGSEA. Trimming took off 5 bases at V and 3 bases at J, with 13 bases between the two ends. The CDR3 loop reads CSVSALQDYGYTF. CDR3 DNA: TGCAGCGTTTCTGCTTTACAGGACTATGGCTACACCTTC.

The CDR3 protein is CASSLPTHRGHEQYF. CDR3 in DNA: TGCGCCAGCAGCTTGCCGACCCATAGGGGGCACGAGCAGTACTTC. V usage is TRBV5-1 and J usage is TRBJ2-7, with TRBD1 matching 7 bases. Germline trimming cut 1 base from V and 5 bases from J; bases unmatched to any gene: 9. The CDR3 totals 15 residues. The germline V gene encodes CDR1 SGHRS and CDR2 YFSETQ. Complete variable domain (other parts from reference TRBV5-1 and TRBJ2-7): KAGVTQTPRYLIKTRGQQVTLSCSPISGHRSVSWYQQTPGQGLQFLFEYFSETQRNKGNFPGRFSGRQFSNSRSEMNVSTLELGDSALYLCASSLPTHRGHEQYFGPGTRLTVT.

The rearrangement uses TRBV7-9 and TRBJ2-5, with D possibly TRBD1 on 5 matching bases. Germline CDR1 and CDR2: SEHNR and FQNEAQ (reference sequence). Trimming took off 5 bases at V and 4 bases at J, with 17 bases between the two ends. The CDR3 is 15 residues long. CDR3 in amino acids: CASSQSRARLETQYF. The DNA for the CDR3 is TGTGCCAGCAGCCAAAGCAGGGCGCGCTTAGAGACCCAGTACTTC.

This clone has a handful of counts. The J gene is TRBJ1-5, the V gene TRBV6-5, with D perhaps TRBD1 (6 bases). Trimming took 0 bases from V and 2 from J, leaving 8 bases between them. CDR3 size: 15 residues. Looked up from germline, CDR1 is MNHEY and CDR2 is SVGAGI. The CDR3 DNA is TGTGCCAGCAGTTACTCGGCAGGGGGCAATCAGCCCCAGCATTTT. Its protein product is CASSYSAGGNQPQHF.

This clone was seen only once. The rearrangement joins TRBV11-1 to TRBJ1-2; TRBD1 agrees at 7 bases. Germline V lookup: CDR1 SGHAT, CDR2 FQDESV (reference sequence). The CDR3 consists of 14 residues. Losses at the gene ends were 0 bases for V and 6 bases for J; bases not matched to a gene: 4. Here the CDR3 DNA reads TGTGCCAGCAGCTTAGCAGGTACAGGGGATGGCTACACCTTC. Its translation is CASSLAGTGDGYTF. Full variable domain (missing parts from reference TRBV11-1 and TRBJ1-2): EAEVAQSPRYKITEKSQAVAFWCDPISGHATLYWYRQILGQGPELLVQFQDESVVDDSQLPKDRFSAERLKGVDSTLKIQPAELGDSAMYLCASSLAGTGDGYTFGSGTRLTVV.

This chain links TRBV27 with TRBJ2-7, with D possibly TRBD2 on 6 matching bases. Trimming took 4 bases from V and 2 from J, leaving 18 bases between them. The CDR3 sequence is 16 residues long. Looked up from germline, CDR1 is MNHEY and CDR2 is SMNVEV (reference sequence). The DNA for the CDR3 is TGTGCCAGCAGTTCCTCGTGGGGGGAGGAGACCTACGAGCAGTACTTC. Protein sequence: CASSSSWGEETYEQYF.

The chain joins TRBV5-4 to TRBJ2-1; 8 bases fit TRBD2. The CDR3 contains 16 residues. Germline trimming cut 0 bases from V and 3 bases from J; bases unmatched to any gene: 5. Germline lookup yields CDR1 SGHNT and CDR2 YYREEE (reference sequence). The CDR3 bases are TGTGCCAGCAGCTTGGTGACCGGGACTAGCTACAATGAGCAGTTCTTC. Protein sequence: CASSLVTGTSYNEQFF.

The chain recombines TRBV5-1 with TRBJ2-1; TRBD1 agrees at 7 bases. The V segment lost 1 base and the J segment 5 bases; nucleotides outside the gene matches: 9. Germline V CDR1 and CDR2: SGHRS, YFSETQ. The CDR3 spans 16 residues. The CDR3 reads CASSLMHQGVDNEQFF. CDR3 nucleotides: TGCGCCAGCAGCTTGATGCATCAGGGGGTAGACAATGAGCAGTTCTTC.

The chain is built from TRBV2 and TRBJ1-5; D may be TRBD1 (6 bases). CDR1 SNHLY and CDR2 FYNNEI come from the germline V gene. With 7 bases removed from V and 0 bases from J, the gap between germline ends came to 13 bases. The CDR3 runs 15 residues. The CDR3 DNA reads as TGTGCCAGCACCTCAGGACAGTTTAGCAATCAGCCCCAGCATTTT. It is translated as CASTSGQFSNQPQHF.